The rows below give T cell receptor beta chains drawn from one sample of a study of T cells in Graves' hyperthyroidism and ophthalmopathy. MiXCR, applied by TCRdb to the multiplex PCR reads, yields one record per CDR3 protein. Among around 540,000 distinct CDR3 sequences listed, just over 45% were seen once. The sample comprised peripheral blood or thyroid tissue (not recorded which). These receptors all stem from a woman younger than 30 with Graves' hyperthyroidism. The CDR3 runs from the conserved cysteine through the conserved F or W. A D gene is named only where the DNA matches it firmly. Rows may omit the clone size; those that give it use once, few, many or a size class.

many,TRBJ1-2,-,TRBV7-9,CASSAGSGYTF,TGTGCCAGCAGCGCAGGGAGTGGCTACACCTTC
few,TRBJ1-2,TRBD1,TRBV29-1,CSVEDRGTGGYNYGYTF,TGCAGCGTTGAAGATAGGGGAACAGGGGGATATAACTATGGCTACACCTTC
-,TRBJ2-5,-,TRBV4-1,CASSQEGLVRETQYF,TGCGCCAGCAGCCAAGAGGGGCTAGTTCGGGAGACCCAGTACTTC
-,TRBJ1-4,TRBD1,TRBV7-2,CASSSDRTGGDEKLFF,TGTGCCAGCAGCTCGGATCGGACAGGGGGAGATGAAAAACTGTTTTTT
many,TRBJ2-7,TRBD1,TRBV10-2,CATRDRGAYEQYF,TGCGCCACCCGGGACAGGGGGGCCTACGAGCAGTACTTC
-,TRBJ1-2,-,TRBV7-2,CASSFTGFGIYGYTF,TGTGCCAGCAGCTTCACAGGGTTCGGGATATATGGCTACACCTTC
-,TRBJ2-7,-,TRBV25-1,CASSDRDSHYEQYF,TGTGCCAGCAGTGACCGGGACTCGCACTACGAGCAGTACTTC
many,TRBJ2-2,-,TRBV7-9,CASRTGELFF,TGTGCCAGCAGGACCGGGGAGCTGTTTTTT
-,TRBJ2-7,TRBD1,TRBV5-1,CASSSYPGQSSYEQYF,TGCGCCAGCAGCTCTTATCCGGGACAGAGTTCCTACGAGCAGTACTTC
many,TRBJ1-5,-,TRBV7-9,CASSLDRDSQPQHF,TGTGCCAGCAGCTTAGACAGGGATAGTCAGCCCCAGCATTTT
-,TRBJ1-5,TRBD1,TRBV7-4,CASSPGQGPQHF,TGCGCCAGCAGCCCGGGACAGGGGCCCCAGCATTTT
-,TRBJ1-5,-,TRBV12-3/TRBV12-4,CASRGTHNQPQHF,TGTGCCAGCAGGGGTACCCACAATCAGCCCCAGCATTTT
-,TRBJ1-2,TRBD1,TRBV2,CASSRDSNYGHTF,TGTGCCAGCAGCCGGGACAGCAACTATGGCCACACCTTC